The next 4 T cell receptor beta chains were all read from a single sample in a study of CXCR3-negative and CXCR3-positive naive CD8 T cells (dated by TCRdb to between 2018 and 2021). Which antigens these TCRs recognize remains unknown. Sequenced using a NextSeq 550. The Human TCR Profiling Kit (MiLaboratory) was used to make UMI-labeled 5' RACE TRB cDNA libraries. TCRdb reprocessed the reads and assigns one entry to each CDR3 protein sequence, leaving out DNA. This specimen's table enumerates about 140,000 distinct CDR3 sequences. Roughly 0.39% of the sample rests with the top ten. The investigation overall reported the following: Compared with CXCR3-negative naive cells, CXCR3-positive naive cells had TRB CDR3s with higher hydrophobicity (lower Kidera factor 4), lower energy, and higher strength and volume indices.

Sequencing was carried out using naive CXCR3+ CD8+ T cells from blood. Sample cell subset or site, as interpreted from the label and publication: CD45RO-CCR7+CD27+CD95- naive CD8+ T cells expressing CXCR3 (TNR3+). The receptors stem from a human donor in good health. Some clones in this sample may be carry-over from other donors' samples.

The CDR3 sequence is CSARAPGLAGAYEQYF. The chain links TRBV20-1 to TRBJ2-7; TCRdb's assignment of TRBD2 cannot be checked, as there is no DNA. The CDR3 covers 16 residues. The germline CDR1 and CDR2 sequences are DFQATT and SNEGSKA (reference sequence).

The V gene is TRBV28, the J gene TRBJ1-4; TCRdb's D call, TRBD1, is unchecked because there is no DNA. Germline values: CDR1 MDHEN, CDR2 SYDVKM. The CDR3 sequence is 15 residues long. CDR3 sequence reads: CASSFRQGLNEKLFF.

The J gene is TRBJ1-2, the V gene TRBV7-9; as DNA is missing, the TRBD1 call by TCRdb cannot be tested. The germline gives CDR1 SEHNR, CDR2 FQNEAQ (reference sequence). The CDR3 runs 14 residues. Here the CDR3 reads CASSQDRGPEGYTF.

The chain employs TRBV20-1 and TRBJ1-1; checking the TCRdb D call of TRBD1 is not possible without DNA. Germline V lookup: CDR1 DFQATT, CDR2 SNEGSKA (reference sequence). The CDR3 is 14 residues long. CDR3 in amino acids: CSAVVRPTNTEAFF.